The 15 T cell receptor beta chains listed next were all sequenced from one sample in a study of T cell clonality in common variable immunodeficiency. TCRdb keeps only in-frame clones here, not all; method: immunoSEQ multiplex PCR. The data list about 39,000 clones, none observed once; more than 2.5% falls to the top ten. Sequencing was carried out using peripheral blood mononuclear cells. These receptors originate from a person aged 18 to 75 in good health.

This clone has a count of ten or more. The sequenced fragment ends 3 residues before the CDR3 boundary, so the rest is inferred from the germline J gene. This sequence joins TRBV7-3 and TRBJ2-5; the match to TRBD1 covers 7 bases. V trimming: 4 bases; J trimming: 5 bases; junction bases outside the gene matches: 7. CDR1 SGHTA and CDR2 FQGTGA come from the germline V gene. The CDR3 runs 14 residues. The CDR3 here is CASSSGTVGETQYF. The DNA read from the CDR3 is TGTGCCAGCAGCTCCGGGACAGTGGGGGAGACC.

This clone has a count of ten or more. The DNA ends 3 residues before the CDR3 does, and the rest of the CDR3 is filled in from the germline J gene. The genes are TRBV30 and TRBJ1-4, with D maybe TRBD1 (6 bases). The CDR3 extends over 15 amino acids. V was pared by 1 base and J by 5 bases, with 14 bases between. In germline, CDR1 is GTSNPN, CDR2 SVGIG (reference sequence). The sequenced CDR3 bases are TGTGCCTGGAGTGGACAGCAGGGGACGAATGAAAAA. Protein: CAWSGQQGTNEK. The whole CDR3 reads CAWSGQQGTNEKLFF.

The sample holds many counts of this clone. With the read ending 3 residues before the CDR3 end, the germline J gene is used to fill in that end. The V call is TRBV7-9, the J call TRBJ2-2, with a weak D call TRBD1 (6 bases). The CDR3 runs to 14 residues. Germline loops: CDR1 SEHNR, CDR2 FQNEAQ (reference sequence). The germline V and J ends were trimmed by 7 bases and 6 bases, with 15 bases remaining between them. The CDR3 region is CASIITGSSGELFF. The DNA read from the CDR3 is TGTGCCAGCATCATAACAGGGTCCTCCGGGGAG.

This clone appeared a few times. The read halts 3 residues ahead of the CDR3 end, with the missing end drawn from the germline J gene. The gene calls are TRBV2 and TRBJ2-1, with 9 bases matching TRBD2. CDR1 SNHLY and CDR2 FYNNEI come from the germline V gene. The CDR3 runs 13 residues. Losses at the gene ends were 7 bases for V and 9 bases for J; bases not matched to a gene: 7. CDR3 protein: CASNIAGASEQFF. Partial CDR3 DNA: TGTGCCAGCAATATAGCGGGAGCGAGTGAG.

This clone was counted many times. The read ends 3 residues early relative to the CDR3; the germline J gene fills the gap. The gene calls are TRBV5-4 and TRBJ2-7, with D tentatively TRBD1 (5 bases). Germline V gives CDR1 SGHNT, CDR2 YYREEE (reference sequence). This CDR3 comprises 14 residues. The V gene lost 4 bases and the J gene lost 0 bases, with 11 bases spanning the gap. CDR3 protein: CASSVSQGSYEQYF. CDR3 DNA (partial): TGTGCCAGCAGCGTTTCCCAGGGCTCCTACGAG.

This clone has a count of ten or more. The missing CDR3 end, 3 residues past where the read stops, is filled in from the germline J gene. The V gene is TRBV28, the J gene TRBJ2-4; 11 bases line up with TRBD2. Per the germline V gene, CDR1 is MDHEN and CDR2 is SYDVKM. This CDR3 has 19 amino acids. V was clipped by 5 bases and J by 0 bases; unmatched bases: 12. CDR3 DNA, as far as it was read: TGTGCCAGCAGTAAGGGACTAGCGGTCGGTGGGCTAGCCAAAAACATT. It encodes CASSKGLAVGGLAKNI. The CDR3 as a whole reads CASSKGLAVGGLAKNIQYF. Complete variable domain (other parts from reference TRBV28 and TRBJ2-4): DVKVTQSSRYLVKRTGEKVFLECVQDMDHENMFWYRQDPGLGLRLIYFSYDVKMKEKGDIPEGYSVSREKKERFSLILESASTNQTSMYLCASSKGLAVGGLAKNIQYFGAGTRLSVL.

About this clone: The observed sequence ends 3 residues before the CDR3 terminus, with the missing tail filled in from the germline J gene. The chain carries TRBV30 and TRBJ1-6; D is ambiguous. The CDR3 runs 11 residues. V was shortened by 4 bases and J by 9 bases, with 7 bases between the two germline ends. In germline, CDR1 is GTSNPN, CDR2 SVGIG (reference sequence). CDR3 region: CAWKTGSPLHF. The covered CDR3 bases are TGTGCCTGGAAGACTGGTTCACCC.

This clone occurred a few times. The read ends 3 residues early relative to the CDR3; the germline J gene fills the gap. This sequence joins TRBV30 and TRBJ1-2; D is unclear. The CDR3 consists of 12 residues. The germline V gene has CDR1 GTSNPN and CDR2 SVGIG (reference sequence). CDR3: CAWSVESDTYTF. The part of the CDR3 DNA that was read is TGTGCCTGGAGTGTAGAATCAGATACC.

On this clone itself: Read sequence stops 3 residues before the CDR3 end, and the germline J gene provides the missing end. This chain links TRBV18 with TRBJ2-3; D is ambiguous. The CDR3 runs 13 residues. The germline V gene has CDR1 KGHSH and CDR2 LQKENI. The covered CDR3 bases are TGTGCCAGCTCACCGACATCCCATGAGACG. Amino acid sequence: CASSPTSHET. The whole CDR3 protein is CASSPTSHETQYF. The full variable domain, completed using reference TRBV18 and TRBJ2-3, is NAGVMQNPRHLVRRRGQEARLRCSPMKGHSHVYWYRQLPEEGLKFMVYLQKENIIDESGMPKERFSAEFPKEGPSILRIQQVVRGDSAAYFCASSPTSHETQYFGPGTRLTVL.

This clone showed up many times. The read stops 3 residues short of the end of the CDR3; the missing end is completed from the germline J gene. The rearrangement links TRBV7-7 to TRBJ2-3, with 7 bases fitting TRBD2. V shed 5 bases and J 0 bases; nucleotides not matched to a gene: 2. The CDR3 runs to 14 residues. Germline assignment: CDR1 SSHAT and CDR2 FNYEAQ (reference sequence). The CDR3 sequence is CASSGLGSTDTQYF. CDR3 DNA, as far as it was read: TGTGCCAGCAGCGGACTAGGAAGCACAGATACG.

This clone is medium-sized in the sample. From the germline J gene comes the end of the CDR3, since the read stops 3 residues before it. This chain links TRBV6-2 or TRBV6-3 with TRBJ2-3; TRBD2 agrees at 9 bases. The ends lost 8 bases at V and 2 bases at J; junction bases unmatched: 5. Germline V CDR1 and CDR2: MNHEY, SVGEGT. This CDR3 contains 14 residues. CDR3 region: CASVKREVTDTQYF. The part of the CDR3 DNA that was read is TGTGCCAGCGTAAAGCGGGAGGTCACAGATACG.

Concerning this clone itself: The read falls 3 residues short of the CDR3 end, and the missing part is taken from the germline J gene. The rearrangement joins TRBV6-1 to TRBJ2-3; 12 nucleotides align to TRBD1. V trimming: 4 bases; J trimming: 6 bases; junction bases outside the gene matches: 8. The CDR3 contains 16 residues. Germline V gene data show CDR1 as MNHNS and CDR2 as SASEGT. Incomplete CDR3 DNA: TGTGCCAGCAGTGTCCAGGGACAGGGGGCGTGGGATACG. Protein product: CASSVQGQGAWDT. The full-length CDR3 reads as CASSVQGQGAWDTQYF.

This clone has at least ten counts. The observed sequence ends 3 residues before the CDR3 terminus, with the missing tail filled in from the germline J gene. The chain links TRBV20-1 to TRBJ2-7; D uncertain. This CDR3 has 12 residues. V lost 6 bases and J 0 bases, leaving 9 bases between the germline ends. Per the germline V gene, CDR1 is DFQATT and CDR2 is SNEGSKA (reference sequence). Incomplete CDR3 DNA: TGCAGTGCCCTTAGCAGCTCCTACGAG. Amino acid sequence: CSALSSSYE. The full CDR3 reads CSALSSSYEQYF.

About this clone: The read ends 3 residues before the CDR3 terminus; that terminus is restored from the germline J gene. This rearrangement joins TRBV18 to TRBJ1-1, with D maybe TRBD1 (6 bases). The CDR3 loop spans 16 amino acids. Germline CDR1 and CDR2: KGHSH and LQKENI. The part of the CDR3 DNA that was read is TGTGCCAGCTCACCAAGGACAGCCCAGACTAACTATGGC. It encodes CASSPRTAQTNYG. The whole CDR3 sequence is CASSPRTAQTNYGAFF.

In its sample, this clone was seen many times. The CDR3 spells CASRTGHQETQYF. CDR3 DNA, as far as it was read: TGTGCCAGCAGAACCGGACATCAAGAGACC. The chain links TRBV7-2 to TRBJ2-5, with D possibly being TRBD1 (5 bases). The read falls 3 residues short of the CDR3 end, and the missing part is taken from the germline J gene. Per germline, CDR1 SGHTA and CDR2 FQGNSA. Between the trimmed V and J ends, which lost 6 bases and 2 bases, there was a span of 10 bases. CDR3 length equals 13 residues.